The 23 T cell receptor beta chains presented below share a single source sample, sequenced in a study of shared clonotypes between healthy human individuals. Measured with immunoSEQ multiplex PCR; TCRdb has only the in-frame clones, and not every one. The table has over 75,000 clones, around 68% seen once; the top ten hold roughly 52%. The sequenced material came from memory CD8+ T cells sorted from blood. The subset is: CD45RO+ cells pooled with CCR7-negative TemRA cells. The receptors originated from a man aged 25-45 years in good health.

The chain combines TRBV29-1 with TRBJ2-7; 7 nucleotides align to TRBD1. Germline CDR1 is SQVTM and CDR2 is ANQGSEA. This CDR3 is built from 12 residues. With V trimmed by 6 bases and J by 4 bases, 6 bases remained unmatched. The CDR3 loop reads CSVPGQSYEQYF. CDR3 in DNA: TGCAGCGTGCCGGGACAGAGTTACGAGCAGTACTTC.

The rearrangement uses TRBV28 and TRBJ2-2, with D possibly TRBD2 on 5 matching bases. Per germline, CDR1 MDHEN and CDR2 SYDVKM. The V and J ends lost 7 bases and 4 bases respectively, with 19 bases between them. CDR3 length equals 16 residues. The CDR3 bases are TGTGCCAGCACCTCCTATCTGGCGGGCCTCACCGGGGAGCTGTTTTTT. Amino acids: CASTSYLAGLTGELFF.

The J gene is TRBJ2-7, the V gene TRBV11-2; 9 bases map to TRBD1. CDR1 and CDR2 from the germline V gene are SGHAT and FQNNGV. Losses at the gene ends were 4 bases for V and 6 bases for J; bases not matched to a gene: 7. The CDR3 length is 14 residues. CDR3 amino acids: CASSSEGQGFEQYF. The CDR3 bases are TGTGCCAGCAGCTCGGAAGGACAGGGGTTCGAGCAGTACTTC.

This clone showed up just once. This chain uses TRBV6-6 with TRBJ1-2; possibly TRBD1 for D (6 bases). The CDR3 consists of 14 residues. Looked up from germline, CDR1 is MNHNY and CDR2 is SVGAGI (reference sequence). Trimming took off 6 bases at V and 6 bases at J, with 17 bases between the two ends. The CDR3 spells CASSQQGGFDGYTF. Written as DNA, the CDR3 is TGTGCCAGCAGCCAACAGGGTGGGTTTGATGGCTACACCTTC.

This clone was found many times. V and J are TRBV2 and TRBJ2-3; the D is unclear. In germline, CDR1 is SNHLY, CDR2 FYNNEI. V dropped 4 bases and J dropped 10 bases, with 21 bases sitting between them. CDR3 length: 15 amino acids. Here the CDR3 reads CASSGGRIAPGAQYF. Written as DNA, the CDR3 is TGTGCCAGCAGTGGCGGCAGGATCGCGCCCGGAGCGCAGTATTTT.

CDR3 nucleotide sequence: TGTGCCAGCAGTGACGGTAGCTGGGCTCAAGTTTCTGGAAACACCATATATTTT. Protein sequence: CASSDGSWAQVSGNTIYF. The chain uses TRBV2 and TRBJ1-3; no definite D call. V was pared by 3 bases and J by 1 base, with 19 bases between. The CDR3 is 18 amino acids. Germline V gives CDR1 SNHLY, CDR2 FYNNEI.

The chain recombines TRBV28 with TRBJ2-7; 7 nucleotides agree with TRBD2. Unmatched junction bases numbered 6, after V lost 4 bases and J lost 0 bases. The CDR3 length is 15 residues. The germline gives CDR1 MDHEN, CDR2 SYDVKM. The CDR3 region has the DNA TGTGCCAGCAGTTCCATCGGCGGGAGCTCCTACGAGCAGTACTTC. Translated: CASSSIGGSSYEQYF.

The rearrangement uses TRBV10-3 and TRBJ1-4; D gene uncertain. V was cut by 3 bases and J by 7 bases, with 12 bases left in between. This CDR3 comprises 14 residues. Germline assignment: CDR1 ENHRY and CDR2 SYGVKD. The CDR3 protein is CAISEDPLGEKLFF. For the CDR3, the DNA is TGTGCCATCAGTGAAGATCCCTTGGGTGAAAAACTGTTTTTT.

This chain links TRBV7-2 with TRBJ2-5; D might be TRBD1 or TRBD2, each matching 6 bases. The CDR3 contains 14 residues. Germline values: CDR1 SGHTA, CDR2 FQGNSA. Trimming took 5 bases from V and 4 from J, leaving 14 bases between them. The CDR3 nucleotides are TGTGCCAGCAGCAATAGGGGGGTCTCAGAGACCCAGTACTTC. Protein sequence: CASSNRGVSETQYF.

The chain joins TRBV14 to TRBJ2-1; tentatively, D is TRBD1 (6 bases). V was pared by 0 bases and J by 2 bases, with 17 bases between. CDR3 size: 18 residues. Germline lookup yields CDR1 SGHDN and CDR2 FVKESK. In nucleotides, the CDR3 is TGTGCCAGCAGCCAAGATTGGGGGACACTGACTACCTACAATGAGCAGTTCTTC. Its protein is CASSQDWGTLTTYNEQFF.

This clone was detected once. The J gene is TRBJ2-1, the V gene TRBV28; D perhaps matches TRBD1 (6 bases). Germline V CDR1 and CDR2: MDHEN, SYDVKM. This CDR3 comprises 14 residues. The ends were cut back, 6 bases at V and 5 bases at J, with 14 bases in the middle. In DNA form, the CDR3 reads TGTGCCAGCAGCGAACAGGGAACTAACAATGAGCAGTTCTTC. As protein: CASSEQGTNNEQFF.

The chain is built from TRBV7-9 and TRBJ1-1; D is ambiguous. Germline CDR1 and CDR2: SEHNR and FQNEAQ (reference sequence). Trimming pared 3 bases from V and 0 bases from J, leaving 14 bases between. CDR3 size: 16 residues. The DNA for the CDR3 is TGTGCCAGCAGCTTGTTTGGGGAGGAAGTGAACACTGAAGCTTTCTTT. Translating gives CASSLFGEEVNTEAFF.

Concerning this clone itself: The same CDR3 can be traced to other DNA sequences in this sample. V usage is TRBV29-1 and J usage is TRBJ1-1; D gene ambiguous. This CDR3 region has 12 residues. Trimming stripped 4 bases from V and 0 bases from J, with 6 bases between. Germline assignment: CDR1 SQVTM and CDR2 ANQGSEA. The DNA for the CDR3 is TGCAGCGTTGGACTTATGAACACTGAAGCTTTCTTT. Amino acids: CSVGLMNTEAFF. The full variable domain, completed using reference TRBV29-1 and TRBJ1-1, is SAVISQKPSRDICQRGTSLTIQCQVDSQVTMMFWYRQQPGQSLTLIATANQGSEATYESGFVIDKFPISRPNLTFSTLTVSNMSPEDSSIYLCSVGLMNTEAFFGQGTRLTVV.

The chain couples TRBV19 to TRBJ2-7; D is possibly TRBD1 or TRBD2 (5 bases each). Germline values: CDR1 LNHDA, CDR2 SQIVND (reference sequence). The ends were cut back, 5 bases at V and 3 bases at J, with 14 bases in the middle. The CDR3 totals 14 residues. Here the CDR3 reads CASSFGAGDYEQYF. CDR3 coding DNA: TGTGCCAGTAGTTTCGGGGCAGGAGACTACGAGCAGTACTTC.

This sequence joins TRBV7-6 and TRBJ1-5; 10 bases line up with TRBD1. V shed 3 bases, J shed 7 bases, and the junction held 3 bases outside the gene matches. Germline CDR1 reads SGHVS; CDR2 reads FNYEAQ. The CDR3 extends over 14 amino acids. The CDR3 nucleotides read TGTGCCAGCAGCTTCCGGACAGGGGGGCAGCCCCAGCATTTT. Protein: CASSFRTGGQPQHF.

The rearrangement uses TRBV28 and TRBJ2-2; possible D gene TRBD1, 6 bases. Germline CDR1 MDHEN, CDR2 SYDVKM. CDR3 size: 16 residues. V was shortened by 7 bases and J by 7 bases, with 22 bases between the two germline ends. CDR3 in amino acids: CASIPLPAQGIGELFF. The CDR3 nucleotides read TGTGCCAGCATACCTCTACCGGCACAGGGAATCGGGGAGCTGTTTTTT.

The chain uses TRBV4-1 and TRBJ1-1; D not resolved. The CDR3 runs to 14 residues. Germline CDR1 reads MGHRA; CDR2 reads YSYEKL. The germline V and J ends were trimmed by 2 bases and 3 bases, with 10 bases remaining between them. The CDR3: CASSQTDIDTEAFF. The DNA for the CDR3 is TGCGCCAGCAGCCAAACCGACATAGACACTGAAGCTTTCTTT.

To note about this clone: A far bigger clonotype differs at one base, so this is likely a read error. Distinct nucleotide sequences in the sample also encode this CDR3. The chain carries TRBV27 and TRBJ2-2; D is undetermined. Germline V CDR1 and CDR2: MNHEY, SMNVEV (reference sequence). The CDR3 consists of 12 residues. The V end was cut by 5 bases, the J end by 3 bases, with 4 bases between. CDR3 in DNA: TGTGCCAGCAGTCCCTACACCGGGGAGCTGTTTTTT. This sequence encodes CASSPYTGELFF.

The V and J genes are TRBV10-3 and TRBJ2-7; TRBD2 is a possible D gene (6 bases). Trimming removed 10 bases from V and 3 bases from J, with 16 bases in between. The CDR3 spans 13 residues. CDR1 and CDR2 (germline): ENHRY, SYGVKD. CDR3: CATIAEDLYEQYF. CDR3 bases: TGTGCCACCATAGCGGAAGATCTCTACGAGCAGTACTTC.

This rearrangement joins TRBV29-1 to TRBJ2-7; D assignment may be TRBD1 or TRBD2 (5 bases each). The CDR3 consists of 14 residues. V shed 7 bases and J shed 6 bases, with 22 bases lying between them. CDR1 and CDR2 from the germline V gene are SQVTM and ANQGSEA. The CDR3 region has the DNA TGCAGCGCCGGGATGTACACAGGATATGGCGAGCAGTACTTC. Its translation: CSAGMYTGYGEQYF.

This clone was recorded at least ten times. The chain is built from TRBV29-1 and TRBJ2-7; maybe TRBD2 (5 bases). From germline, CDR1 is SQVTM and CDR2 ANQGSEA. CDR3 size: 13 residues. V lost 4 bases to trimming and J lost 0 bases, with 10 bases between them. CDR3 sequence reads: CSVGEISSYEQYF. CDR3 DNA sequence: TGCAGCGTTGGGGAGATCAGCTCCTACGAGCAGTACTTC.

This clone was counted a single time. The rearrangement uses TRBV7-2 and TRBJ1-2; D not resolved. The CDR3 has 15 residues. The V end was cut by 5 bases, the J end by 4 bases, with 17 bases between. Germline V gene sequence: CDR1 SGHTA, CDR2 FQGNSA. CDR3 residues: CASSPGRGYGYGYTF. Written as DNA, the CDR3 is TGTGCCAGCAGCCCGGGTCGCGGCTATGGCTATGGCTACACCTTC. Combining the CDR3 with reference TRBV7-2 and TRBJ1-2 gives the whole variable domain GAGVSQSPSNKVTEKGKDVELRCDPISGHTALYWYRQSLGQGLEFLIYFQGNSAPDKSGLPSDRFSAERTGGSVSTLTIQRTQQEDSAVYLCASSPGRGYGYGYTFGSGTRLTVV.

This clone was picked up a small number of times. The chain has TRBV7-2 and TRBJ2-1; 13 bases fit TRBD2. V lost 4 bases and J lost 9; bases outside the gene matches: 9. Germline loops: CDR1 SGHTA, CDR2 FQGNSA. The CDR3 covers 16 residues. The CDR3 nucleotides read TGTGCCAGCAGCTCAGGGACTAGCGGGGCCCTGGGTGAGCAGTTCTTC. Its translation is CASSSGTSGALGEQFF.